This entry lists 12 T cell receptor beta chains sequenced from one sample in a study of blood T cell repertoires in COVID-19. The assay was immunoSEQ multiplex PCR, and TCRdb's table has in-frame clones only and misses some. The sample yields about 160,000 clones, 80% seen once. The sequencing input was PBMCs or T cells enriched from blood (not recorded which). The receptors here all came from a woman in her sixties or seventies who had recovered from COVID-19.

The chain carries TRBV3-1 (or the pseudogene TRBV3-2) and TRBJ1-2; TRBD1 might be the D (6 bases). Germline CDR1 reads LGHDT; CDR2 reads YNNKEL (reference sequence). V lost 6 bases, J lost 5 bases, and 16 bases lay in between. This CDR3 comprises 14 residues. The CDR3 region is CASSPQGQEYGYTF. CDR3 coding DNA: TGTGCCAGCAGTCCCCAGGGGCAGGAGTATGGCTACACCTTC.

This clone was counted a few times. The V call is TRBV6-6, the J call TRBJ1-2, with D perhaps matching TRBD1 (5 bases). Trimming cost V 5 bases and J 0 bases, with 16 bases left between them. This CDR3 has 16 residues. Germline V gene data show CDR1 as MNHNY and CDR2 as SVGAGI (reference sequence). For the CDR3, the DNA is TGTGCCAGCAGTCCCGCCGGGGGTAGGGCTAACTATGGCTACACCTTC. Its protein product is CASSPAGGRANYGYTF.

V is TRBV3-1 (or the pseudogene TRBV3-2) and J is TRBJ1-2; D is undetermined. Looked up from germline, CDR1 is LGHDT and CDR2 is YNNKEL (reference sequence). V was clipped by 0 bases and J by 13 bases, with 18 bases between them. CDR3 length: 14 amino acids. The CDR3 DNA reads TGTGCCAGCAGCCAAGATCCCCACCCGCAGGCACTCACCTTC. It translates to CASSQDPHPQALTF.

The chain uses TRBV6-5 and TRBJ2-5; D is uncertain. The CDR3 runs to 14 residues. V was shortened by 5 bases and J by 1 base, with 11 bases between the two germline ends. CDR1 and CDR2 from the germline V gene are MNHEY and SVGAGI. This chain's CDR3 is CASSPLPSQETQYF. The CDR3 bases are TGTGCCAGCAGTCCCCTCCCCAGCCAAGAGACCCAGTACTTC.

The rearrangement joins TRBV10-3 to TRBJ1-1; D not certain. Germline assignment: CDR1 ENHRY and CDR2 SYGVKD. This CDR3 spans 13 amino acids. Trimming took 3 bases from V and 2 from J, leaving 7 bases between them. The CDR3 reads CAISESGNTEAFF. For the CDR3, the DNA is TGTGCCATCAGTGAATCAGGTAACACTGAAGCTTTCTTT.

This chain joins TRBV7-2 and TRBJ1-1; D gene unclear. Germline lookup yields CDR1 SGHTA and CDR2 FQGNSA. The CDR3 runs to 17 residues. Trimming took off 2 bases at V and 0 bases at J, with 16 bases between the two ends. Here the CDR3 DNA reads TGTGCCAGCAGCTTAATCAAAACACGGACTATGAACACTGAAGCTTTCTTT. Its protein is CASSLIKTRTMNTEAFF.

V and J are TRBV5-1 and TRBJ2-2, with TRBD1 identical over 7 bases. The CDR3 has 14 residues. V gave up 3 bases and J gave up 3 bases; unmatched junction bases: 2. The germline V gene encodes CDR1 SGHRS and CDR2 YFSETQ. The CDR3 DNA is TGCGCCAGCAGCTGGGACAGTTACACCGGGGAGCTGTTTTTT. Its protein product is CASSWDSYTGELFF.

The chain combines TRBV18 with TRBJ1-1; 7 bases map to TRBD1. Unmatched junction bases numbered 13, after V lost 4 bases and J lost 5 bases. The CDR3 contains 16 residues. The germline V gene has CDR1 KGHSH and CDR2 LQKENI. The CDR3 here is CASSLGSTGLETEAFF. CDR3 DNA sequence: TGTGCCAGCTCACTAGGGTCGACAGGGTTGGAAACTGAAGCTTTCTTT.

This chain connects TRBV11-2 to TRBJ1-1; possibly TRBD1 for D (5 bases). The germline CDR1 and CDR2 sequences are SGHAT and FQNNGV. V was pared by 5 bases and J by 2 bases, with 21 bases between. The CDR3 is 17 amino acids. The CDR3 is CASSKSTGGLPNTEAFF. The CDR3 nucleotides read TGTGCCAGCAGCAAAAGTACCGGGGGACTCCCTAACACTGAAGCTTTCTTT.

The chain is built from TRBV12-3 or TRBV12-4 and TRBJ1-1; D gene uncertain. The CDR3 is 13 amino acids. With 3 bases removed from V and 3 bases from J, the gap between germline ends came to 8 bases. Written as DNA, the CDR3 is TGTGCCAGCAGTTTGCGGGAGGACACTGAAGCTTTCTTT. Encoded protein: CASSLREDTEAFF.

The rearrangement uses TRBV30 and TRBJ1-2; 8 bases align to TRBD1. Germline-derived CDR1 and CDR2 are GTSNPN and SVGIG (reference sequence). The CDR3 sequence is 18 residues long. With 2 bases clipped from V and 0 bases from J, the junction kept 14 bases outside the gene matches. The CDR3 DNA follows: TGTGCCTGGAGTCAGGGGGCGCTTCGGCGTGCGACTAACTATGGCTACACCTTC. The encoded protein is CAWSQGALRRATNYGYTF.

V usage is TRBV2 and J usage is TRBJ2-3; 10 bases align to TRBD2. The CDR3 contains 17 residues. V lost 7 bases and J lost 2; bases outside the gene matches: 12. Germline loops: CDR1 SNHLY, CDR2 FYNNEI. CDR3 nucleotides: TGTGCCAGCAATAGAGCGGGGGGGCCACGAGCCACAGATACGCAGTATTTT. This sequence encodes CASNRAGGPRATDTQYF. The variable domain in full, with the rest retrieved from reference TRBV2 and TRBJ2-3, is EPEVTQTPSHQVTQMGQEVILRCVPISNHLYFYWYRQILGQKVEFLVSFYNNEISEKSEIFDDQFSVERPDGSNFTLKIRSTKLEDSAMYFCASNRAGGPRATDTQYFGPGTRLTVL.